There are many counts of the clone carrying this T cell receptor (beta chain). This specimen comes from a study of read filtering for tumor transcriptome and immune sequencing. Study in general: DNase treatment preceded whole-transcriptome library preparation. RNA-seq yielded only about 75 to 1,300 TCR reads, IR-seq about 4 to 10.27 million.

This library used approximately 390 ng RNA and molecular barcoded adaptors spanning alpha/delta and beta/gamma chains. MiXCR, applied by TCRdb to the reads, yields one record per CDR3 protein. Among roughly 67,000 distinct CDR3 sequences, approximately 18% were seen once, and the ten largest hold 11%. J was trimmed by 4 bases and V by 6 bases; bases with no gene match: 6. The CDR3 is 17 residues long. Germline V gene lookup returns CDR1 SGHAT and CDR2 FQNNGV. The chain uses TRBV11-2 and TRBJ2-1; 16 positions match TRBD2. This clonotype was obtained from a donor aged 40 or older with multiple myeloma. The sequencing sample was made of a population of CD138-negative cells sorted from bone marrow. The CDR3 nucleotides are TGTGCCAGCAGGGGACTAGCGGGGGGGCCGAAGTACAATGAGCAGTTCTTC. Translation gives CASRGLAGGPKYNEQFF. The complete variable domain, with remaining parts taken from reference TRBV11-2 and TRBJ2-1, reads EAGVAQSPRYKIIEKRQSVAFWCNPISGHATLYWYQQILGQGPKLLIQFQNNGVVDDSQLPKDRFSAERLKGVDSTLKIQPAKLEDSAVYLCASRGLAGGPKYNEQFFGPGTRLTVL.